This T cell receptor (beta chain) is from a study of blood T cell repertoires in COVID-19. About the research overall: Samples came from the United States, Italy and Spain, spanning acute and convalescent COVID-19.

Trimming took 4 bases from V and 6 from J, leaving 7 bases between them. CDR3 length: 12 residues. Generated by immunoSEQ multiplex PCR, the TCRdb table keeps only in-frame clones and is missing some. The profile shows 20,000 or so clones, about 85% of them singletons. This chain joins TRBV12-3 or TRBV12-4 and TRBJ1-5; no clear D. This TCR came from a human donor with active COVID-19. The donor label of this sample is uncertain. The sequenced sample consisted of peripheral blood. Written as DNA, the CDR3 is TGTGCCAGCAGTTACGGTTCTCAGCCCCAGCATTTT. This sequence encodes CASSYGSQPQHF.